Below, 20 T cell receptor beta chains from the same sample are listed, as sequenced in a study of response to subunit inactivated influenza vaccine. One entry per CDR3 protein results from TCRdb running MiXCR on the RT-PCR reads. The data contain 550,000 to 650,000 distinct CDR3 sequences, about an eighth of them singletons. The sequencing here drew on PBMCs from blood, taken on the day of vaccination. The receptor set was obtained from a man over 45 who received an inactivated influenza vaccine.

This sequence joins TRBV13 and TRBJ2-1; 9 positions match TRBD2. Germline trimming cut 0 bases from V and 3 bases from J; bases unmatched to any gene: 3. This CDR3 is built from 16 residues. Germline V CDR1 and CDR2: PRHDT, FYEKMQ (reference sequence). DNA for the CDR3: TGTGCCAGCAGCTTAGGTGCGGGGGGGAACTACAATGAGCAGTTCTTC. Translating it yields CASSLGAGGNYNEQFF.

This rearrangement joins TRBV25-1 to TRBJ2-5; maybe TRBD2 (5 bases). Germline V gene data show CDR1 as MGHDK and CDR2 as SYGVNS. There are 15 residues in the CDR3. V was cut by 3 bases and J by 1 base, with 12 bases left in between. CDR3 sequence: CASSEPRRSQETQYF. CDR3 DNA: TGTGCCAGCAGTGAGCCCCGGAGGAGCCAAGAGACCCAGTACTTC.

This clonotype has ten or more counts. The chain couples TRBV5-1 to TRBJ2-3; 8 bases fit TRBD2. The CDR3 contains 14 residues. The germline CDR1 and CDR2 sequences are SGHRS and YFSETQ. Trimming cost V 6 bases and J 4 bases; bases outside gene matches: 7. The CDR3 spells CASTEGLASDTQYF. CDR3 DNA: TGCGCCAGCACCGAAGGACTAGCATCAGATACGCAGTATTTT.

V gene TRBV19 combines with J gene TRBJ2-5; the D gene is possibly TRBD1 (6 bases). Germline assignment: CDR1 LNHDA and CDR2 SQIVND (reference sequence). Trimming left V 1 base short and J 3 bases short, with 9 bases between. CDR3 length: 14 amino acids. The CDR3 sequence: CASSIAGVKETQYF. The DNA for the CDR3 is TGTGCCAGTAGTATAGCAGGGGTGAAAGAGACCCAGTACTTC.

V is TRBV6-6 and J is TRBJ1-1; D is uncertain. The CDR3 runs 14 residues. The germline gives CDR1 MNHNY, CDR2 SVGAGI (reference sequence). Trimming took 2 bases from V and 1 from J, leaving 8 bases between them. The CDR3 DNA reads TGTGCCAGCAGTTACCCGGGGAAGAACACTGAAGCTTTCTTT. Translating it yields CASSYPGKNTEAFF.

This clonotype was counted a few times. The V call is TRBV5-1, the J call TRBJ2-7, with no clear D. Germline lookup yields CDR1 SGHRS and CDR2 YFSETQ. Between the trimmed V and J ends, which lost 0 bases and 3 bases, there was a span of 10 bases. The CDR3 is 14 residues long. CDR3 in amino acids: CASSLAGSRYEQYF. DNA of the CDR3: TGCGCCAGCAGCTTGGCCGGTTCCCGCTACGAGCAGTACTTC.

CDR3 in DNA: TGCGCCAGCAGCCAAGGCCCGGGGGAAAAACTGTTTTTT. Protein product: CASSQGPGEKLFF. This chain connects TRBV4-3 to TRBJ1-4, with D unresolved. Germline CDR1 reads LGHNA; CDR2 reads YSLEER. The V and J ends lost 1 base and 8 bases respectively, with 8 bases between them. The CDR3 is 13 amino acids.

This clonotype was found a few times. CDR3 residues: CASSLDRVAGELFF. CDR3 nucleotide sequence: TGTGCCAGCAGTTTAGACAGGGTGGCCGGGGAGCTGTTTTTT. This rearrangement joins TRBV27 to TRBJ2-2; TRBD1 matches 7 bases. CDR1 is MNHEY, CDR2 SMNVEV, per germline (reference sequence). The CDR3 extends over 14 amino acids. V shed 2 bases and J 6 bases; nucleotides not matched to a gene: 3.

The rearrangement links TRBV27 to TRBJ2-1, with 9 nucleotides matching TRBD2. The CDR3 covers 15 residues. The V gene's germline CDR1 is MNHEY and CDR2 SMNVEV (reference sequence). Trimming removed 5 bases from V and 3 bases from J; junction bases left unmatched: 5. The CDR3 DNA is TGTGCCAGCAGTCCTAGCGGGGCCTACTACAATGAGCAGTTCTTC. This encodes CASSPSGAYYNEQFF.

This CDR3 reads CASGYPPGSYEQYF. The CDR3 DNA is TGTGCCAGCGGGTATCCACCGGGTAGCTACGAGCAGTACTTC. This chain connects TRBV12-3 or TRBV12-4 to TRBJ2-7; D remains ambiguous. The CDR3 has 14 amino acids. V lost 8 bases and J 3 bases, leaving 17 bases between the germline ends.

This clonotype was seen at least ten times. This sequence joins TRBV4-1 and TRBJ2-7; TRBD1 matches 7 bases. V was pared by 6 bases and J by 0 bases, with 8 bases of the junction left unmatched. This CDR3 spans 15 amino acids. Per germline, CDR1 MGHRA and CDR2 YSYEKL. CDR3 residues: CASRPHRQGSYEQYF. CDR3 DNA: TGCGCCAGCAGGCCCCACCGACAGGGCTCCTACGAGCAGTACTTC.

This sequence joins TRBV12-3 or TRBV12-4 and TRBJ2-3; 8 nucleotides match TRBD2. Trimming cost V 5 bases and J 8 bases; bases outside gene matches: 12. The CDR3 is 15 amino acids. DNA of the CDR3: TGTGCCAGCAGTGGGACTAGTGGGTTCTTGGGTACGCAGTATTTT. Encoded protein: CASSGTSGFLGTQYF.

Worth noting for this clonotype: A junction boundary mismatches the germline segment, possibly from a read error. The rearrangement links TRBV12-3 or TRBV12-4 to TRBJ2-5; the D gene is possibly TRBD1 (6 bases). CDR3 length: 18 residues. CDR3 DNA: TGTGCCCGCAGTTTACCCCGATACGCACAGGGTGGCCAAGAGACCCAGTACTTC. Translating gives CARSLPRYAQGGQETQYF.

The chain uses TRBV11-2 and TRBJ2-6; 7 positions agree with TRBD1. The CDR3 consists of 18 residues. V gave up 5 bases and J gave up 3 bases; unmatched junction bases: 13. CDR1 is SGHAT, CDR2 FQNNGV, per germline. This CDR3 reads CASSDYRGKIGGANVLTF. The CDR3 DNA reads TGTGCCAGCAGCGACTACAGGGGAAAGATAGGTGGGGCCAACGTCCTGACTTTC.

This clonotype was found many times. DNA of the CDR3: TGTGCCAGCAGCCCTCGTGGGCCACTCACTCTCTATGGCTACACCTTC. Translating gives CASSPRGPLTLYGYTF. The rearrangement links TRBV12-3 or TRBV12-4 to TRBJ1-2; the D is unclear. The CDR3 is 16 amino acids. V was pared by 6 bases and J by 4 bases, with 21 bases between.

The gene calls are TRBV4-3 and TRBJ2-1; the match to TRBD2 covers 13 bases. Trimming took 0 bases from V and 6 from J; bases not matched to a gene: 5. From germline, CDR1 is LGHNA and CDR2 YSLEER. This CDR3 is built from 17 residues. The CDR3, as DNA: TGCGCCAGCAGCCAAGATTTCACTAGCGGGGGGGTCAATGAGCAGTTCTTC. Protein product: CASSQDFTSGGVNEQFF.

This clonotype was found a few times. This chain uses TRBV20-1 with TRBJ2-1; 12 positions match TRBD2. The germline gives CDR1 DFQATT, CDR2 SNEGSKA (reference sequence). The V gene end was trimmed by 6 bases and the J gene end by 7 bases; junction bases not matched to a gene: 10. CDR3 length: 15 residues. CDR3 sequence reads: CSALTVGTSGNEQFF. CDR3 DNA: TGCAGTGCCCTGACGGTGGGGACTAGCGGGAATGAGCAGTTCTTC.

This clonotype was counted a few times. The V gene is TRBV28, the J gene TRBJ2-1; TRBD1 might be the D (5 bases). CDR1 MDHEN and CDR2 SYDVKM come from the germline V gene. V was pared by 8 bases and J by 0 bases, with 14 bases between. The CDR3 runs 15 residues. As DNA, the CDR3 is TGTGCCAGCCAGAGGACAAGAAGCTCCTACAATGAGCAGTTCTTC. Amino acid sequence: CASQRTRSSYNEQFF.

Many counts were recorded for this clonotype. The rearrangement uses TRBV11-2 and TRBJ2-2, with D maybe TRBD1 (5 bases). This CDR3 spans 15 amino acids. Germline CDR1 and CDR2: SGHAT and FQNNGV. Trimming cost V 5 bases and J 1 base, with 11 bases left between them. Here the CDR3 DNA reads TGTGCCAGCAGCGGGCAGGGCGGGAACACCGGGGAGCTGTTTTTT. Its translation: CASSGQGGNTGELFF.

This clonotype appeared a few times. The rearrangement joins TRBV7-9 to TRBJ1-2; no definite D call. This CDR3 is built from 14 residues. The germline CDR1 and CDR2 sequences are SEHNR and FQNEAQ (reference sequence). V shed 4 bases and J shed 4 bases, with 13 bases lying between them. The CDR3, as DNA: TGTGCCAGCAGCTCGGGTGGGCAGTTCTATGGCTACACCTTC. It codes for CASSSGGQFYGYTF.